This T cell receptor (beta chain) comes out of a study of cytotoxic CD8 clonotypes in ibrutinib-treated CLL. In the study overall: Of a cohort that held roughly eleven relapsed/refractory and under 16 treatment-naive patients, around 17 were IGHV unmutated. Complete response was seen in 2 patients and partial in some 25; about twelve progressed and roughly 14 stayed remitted after a median 68 months. General study points: Public clonotypes were rare and shrank or held steady on treatment.

CDR1 is SNHLY and CDR2 is FYNNEI in the germline V gene. V dropped 4 bases and J dropped 7 bases, with 16 bases sitting between them. This CDR3 comprises 15 residues. This clone has a handful of counts. The antigen is undetermined. Assay: immunoSEQ multiplex PCR; the TCRdb copy retains only in-frame clones and omits some. This sample yields approximately 320,000 clones, of which about 64% are seen a single time; roughly 6.7% belongs to the top ten. This sequence joins TRBV2 and TRBJ1-4; a possible D gene is TRBD1 (6 bases). The sequences come from PBMCs, collected after 36 months of ibrutinib treatment. This receptor was taken from a human donor with chronic lymphocytic leukemia. CDR3 bases: TGTGCCAGCAGTGGCTTAGGGGGGGCGAGTGAAAAACTGTTTTTT. Protein product: CASSGLGGASEKLFF.